Listed below are T cell receptor beta chains from one sample, sequenced in a study of beta chain features in type 1 diabetes. The assay was immunoSEQ multiplex PCR, and TCRdb's table has in-frame clones only and misses some. This repertoire shows a few hundred thousand clones, roughly an eighth found once; its top ten account for 0.0095% to 0.013%. Sequenced input: naive CD4+ T cells from blood. These TCRs come from a woman aged 18-29 years with type 1 diabetes. Each CDR3 is given with its conserved first and last residue. D genes are given only for firm matches. A clone size is listed for some rows: how often the clone was seen (once, few, many), or a class if it is expanded.

j_call clone_size d_call v_call cdr3_aa cdr3_nt
TRBJ1-1 NA NA TRBV30 CAWSVSEAFF TGTGCCTGGAGTGTTAGTGAAGCTTTCTTT
TRBJ2-1 NA NA TRBV4-1 CASSLPRLSSYNEQFF TGCGCCAGCAGCCTACCCAGACTGAGCTCCTACAATGAGCAGTTCTTC
TRBJ2-1 NA NA TRBV4-3 CASSQEEGPRGEQFF TGCGCCAGCAGCCAAGAGGAGGGGCCCCGCGGGGAGCAGTTCTTC
TRBJ2-7 few NA TRBV4-1 CASSSQVRAQQYF TGCGCCAGCAGCTCTCAGGTCAGGGCTCAGCAGTACTTC
TRBJ2-7 NA TRBD2 TRBV30 CAWGLAGGGEQYF TGTGCCTGGGGACTAGCGGGAGGGGGCGAGCAGTACTTC
TRBJ1-5 NA NA TRBV4-1 CASSQSRNSNQPQHF TGCGCCAGCAGCCAATCCAGAAATAGCAATCAGCCCCAGCATTTT
TRBJ2-5 few NA TRBV5-4 CASSRNRQAQETQYF TGTGCCAGCAGCCGCAACAGACAAGCCCAAGAGACCCAGTACTTC
TRBJ1-1 NA NA TRBV7-2 CASSLRENTEAFF TGTGCCAGCAGCCTCCGAGAAAACACTGAAGCTTTCTTT
TRBJ2-1 NA TRBD2 TRBV5-6 CASSRERGGPYNEQFF TGTGCCAGCAGCAGAGAGCGGGGGGGTCCCTACAATGAGCAGTTCTTC
TRBJ2-7 few TRBD2 TRBV4-2 CASSLAGEKGYEQYF TGTGCCAGCAGTTTGGCGGGAGAGAAGGGCTACGAGCAGTACTTC
TRBJ1-1 few NA TRBV11-2 CASSPTFGQRAFF TGTGCCAGCAGCCCAACCTTTGGACAGCGCGCTTTCTTT